These T cell receptor beta chains were read from a single sample in a study of shared clonotypes between healthy human individuals. The table came from immunoSEQ multiplex PCR; TCRdb's copy has only in-frame clones and leaves some out. In the table there are about 700,000 clones, around 90% of which are singletons. Source material: naive CD8+ T cells sorted from blood. These receptor sequences come from a young man in good health. The CDR3 runs from the conserved cysteine through the conserved F or W. The order of the fields is CDR3 DNA, CDR3 protein, V gene, J gene, clone size, D gene. The D gene is left open where the match is weak. Some rows mark clone size as missing; the rest say once, few, many or name a class of expanded clone.

TGTGCCATCAGAGTGGGAGACTACAATGAGCAGTTCTTC,CAIRVGDYNEQFF,TRBV10-3,TRBJ2-1,.,.
TGCGCCAGCAGCCAAGTGAGGAGAACCGAGCAGTACTTC,CASSQVRRTEQYF,TRBV4-3,TRBJ2-7,.,.
TGTGCCAGCAGCGACCGGGACAGGGAAGACGAGCAGTACTTC,CASSDRDREDEQYF,TRBV13,TRBJ2-7,.,TRBD1
TGCGCCAGCAGCTTGGCCGGCAATGAGCAGTTCTTC,CASSLAGNEQFF,TRBV5-1,TRBJ2-1,.,.
TGTGCCAGCAGCTTTGATATTCGGGGACTCGGGGAGGACATCCATGGCTACACCTTC,CASSFDIRGLGEDIHGYTF,TRBV7-6,TRBJ1-2,.,.
TGTGCCAGTAGTATGACAACAGGGGAGAAGTACTTC,CASSMTTGEKYF,TRBV19,TRBJ2-7,many,TRBD1
TGTGCCAGCAGCTCAGGCTCGGGTGTTGGCACTGAAGCTTTCTTT,CASSSGSGVGTEAFF,TRBV7-9,TRBJ1-1,.,.
TGTGCCAGCAACTTCATCAGCGGGACTAGCGGGCACTCTAGCACAGATACGCAGTATTTT,CASNFISGTSGHSSTDTQYF,TRBV7-8,TRBJ2-3,.,TRBD2
TGTGCCAGCAGTTTACTAGTGGGAGGAGAGACCCAGTACTTC,CASSLLVGGETQYF,TRBV27,TRBJ2-5,.,.
TGTGCCAGCAGCTTGGGGGTAGAATACGAGCAGTACTTC,CASSLGVEYEQYF,TRBV5-4,TRBJ2-7,once,.
TGCGCCAGCAGCCAAGAGCCGGGGACAGGGTCCTATGGCTACACCTTC,CASSQEPGTGSYGYTF,TRBV4-1,TRBJ1-2,.,TRBD1
TGCGCCAGCAGCCCTGGGACAGACCTATATGAATCTTTCTTT,CASSPGTDLYESFF,TRBV4-3,TRBJ1-1,.,TRBD1
TGTGCCAGCAGTTCCATATACAATGAGCAGTTCTTC,CASSSIYNEQFF,TRBV27,TRBJ2-1,.,.
TGCAGCGTTGTTTCCGCGGGACAGGGGGTCTCCGAGCAGTACTTC,CSVVSAGQGVSEQYF,TRBV29-1,TRBJ2-7,.,TRBD1
TGCAGCGTTGACCCGACTATGAACACTGAAGCTTTCTTT,CSVDPTMNTEAFF,TRBV29-1,TRBJ1-1,.,.
TGCGCCAGCAGCTGGGAGGGTGGGACAGATACGCAGTATTTT,CASSWEGGTDTQYF,TRBV5-1,TRBJ2-3,.,TRBD2
TGTGCCAGCAGCACCCGGGATTTCACCGGGGAGCTGTTTTTT,CASSTRDFTGELFF,TRBV7-2,TRBJ2-2,.,.
TGTGCCAGCAGCTTCCAACACCTGACTAGCGGGAGTTCCTACGAGCAGTACTTC,CASSFQHLTSGSSYEQYF,TRBV7-9,TRBJ2-7,.,TRBD2
TGTGCCAGCAGTTTACGGACTAGCGTCACAGATACGCAGTATTTT,CASSLRTSVTDTQYF,TRBV28,TRBJ2-3,.,TRBD2
TGTGCCAGCAGCTTAGGTCGGGACAGAGAGCAGTACTTC,CASSLGRDREQYF,TRBV7-7,TRBJ2-7,.,TRBD1
TGTGCCAGCAGTCCACAGACTAGCGGGAGTTACGAGCAGTACTTC,CASSPQTSGSYEQYF,TRBV7-9,TRBJ2-7,few,TRBD2
TGTGCTAGTGGCGAAGCCGGGACTCCTCACACCGGGGAGCTGTTTTTT,CASGEAGTPHTGELFF,TRBV12-5,TRBJ2-2,.,.
TGTGCCAGTAGTATAATGGGGGGCTCCTACGAGCAGTACTTC,CASSIMGGSYEQYF,TRBV19,TRBJ2-7,.,.
TGTGCCAGCAGTTTATTGGGGGCCGAGGAGACCCAGTACTTC,CASSLLGAEETQYF,TRBV27,TRBJ2-5,.,.
TGTGCCAGCAGCACCAGCGGGAGTAGTACAGATACGCAGTATTTT,CASSTSGSSTDTQYF,TRBV7-9,TRBJ2-3,.,TRBD2
TGTGCCACCAGCAGAGACAGGGACCTAGAAAAACTGTTTTTT,CATSRDRDLEKLFF,TRBV15,TRBJ1-4,.,.
TGTGCCAGCAGCTTAGGAGGGGCTGATGGCTACACCTTC,CASSLGGADGYTF,TRBV7-2,TRBJ1-2,.,.